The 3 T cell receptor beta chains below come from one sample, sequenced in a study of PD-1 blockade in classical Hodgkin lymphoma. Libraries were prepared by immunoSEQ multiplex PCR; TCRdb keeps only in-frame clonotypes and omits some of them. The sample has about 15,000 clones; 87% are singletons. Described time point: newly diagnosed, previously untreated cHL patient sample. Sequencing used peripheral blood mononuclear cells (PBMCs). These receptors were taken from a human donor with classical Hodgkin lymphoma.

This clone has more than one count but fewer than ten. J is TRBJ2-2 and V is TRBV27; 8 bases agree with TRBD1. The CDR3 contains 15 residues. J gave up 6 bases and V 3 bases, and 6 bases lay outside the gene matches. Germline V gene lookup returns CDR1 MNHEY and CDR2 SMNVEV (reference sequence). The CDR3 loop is CASSFVTGAAGELFF. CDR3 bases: TGTGCCAGCAGTTTTGTGACAGGGGCGGCCGGGGAGCTGTTTTTT.

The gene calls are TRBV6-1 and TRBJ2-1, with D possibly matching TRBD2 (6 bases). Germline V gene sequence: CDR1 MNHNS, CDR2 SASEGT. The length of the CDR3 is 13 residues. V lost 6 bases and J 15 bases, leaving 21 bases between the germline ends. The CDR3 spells CASSRDSFTIRFF. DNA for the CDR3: TGTGCCAGCAGCCGGGACTCTTTCACGATTCGGTTCTTC.

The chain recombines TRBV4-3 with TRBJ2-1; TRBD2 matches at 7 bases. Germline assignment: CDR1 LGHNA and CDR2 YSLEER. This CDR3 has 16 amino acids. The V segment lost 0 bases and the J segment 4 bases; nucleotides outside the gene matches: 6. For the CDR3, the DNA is TGCGCCAGCAGCCAAGACTCGGCTAGCGGATACAATGAGCAGTTCTTC. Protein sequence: CASSQDSASGYNEQFF.